This TCR beta chain was identified in a study of blood T cell repertoires in COVID-19 (dated by TCRdb to about 2020). Background on the whole study: Samples covering the acute and convalescent phases of COVID-19 were provided by collaborators in the United States, Italy and Spain. The material from the prospective study consisted of cDNA or gDNA derived from T cells, B-cell-depleted T cells, or PBMCs. Subjects who had been exposed to COVID-19, were actively infected with it, or had recovered from it provided the deeply sampled blood TCRbeta repertoires that made up the dataset. The repertoires were released in a freely available public database meant as a resource for research on the immune response to SARS-CoV-2. The samples were drawn from the first 160 participants of the ongoing ImmuneRACE study and from about 1,200 subjects provided by 6 global collaborators. A de-identified subject ID, COVID-19 status, age in years and sex were almost always included in the sample metadata. Where HLA class I and class II types were available, the types were taken from metadata supplied by the sample provider, not from assay-based typing.

As regards this clone: The antigen it binds to is not known. Qualities for individual bases were not recorded, and no much larger clone is one base off.

The CDR3 goes from the cysteine to the phenylalanine over 14 residues. This entry keeps only the CDR3 DNA: 42 bases, framed from base 1. After removal of 5 bases from V and 6 bases from J, the junction retains 5 bases not matched to a gene. CDR1 MNHEY and CDR2 SMNVEV are derived from the germline V gene (reference sequence). Broad study findings and their caveats: The amount of clinical and demographic metadata varied by source and participant and was provided uncurated.

Each collaborating institution followed its own protocols to collect whole blood in K2EDTA tubes. For TCRbeta analysis, collaborator samples were shipped as frozen whole blood, as isolated PBMCs, or as DNA extracted from either sample type. The immunoSEQ Assay, a bias-controlled multiplex PCR, was used to amplify TCRbeta CDR3 regions from genomic DNA. As for the authors' bioinformatics: Within the assay, amplification of reference gene primers was used to estimate how many nucleated cells each sample contained. To quantify the absolute abundance of each unique TCRbeta CDR3 rearrangement, sequence reads were collapsed and filtered. Productive Simpson clonality was computed per sample as the square root of Simpson's diversity index over productive rearrangements. The clones in this table, taken by TCRdb from immuneACCESS, are in-frame only. Not every clone is retained; where verified, under half of the shortfall comes from an unresolved V gene, and the cause of the rest is unknown. The V and J calls and the clone size are those of that table, but D and trimming were determined from the DNA. The sample table lists 390,000 or so clones, around 86% of them with a count of one. The ten top clones hold approximately 1.4% of the sample.

Rearrangement joined TRBV27 to TRBJ2-3; 10 bases in between match TRBD1. Material for sequencing was peripheral blood. The source is a woman aged 30 to 39 with active or convalescent COVID-19. The CDR3 has the sequence CASSPGQGMDTQYF. The DNA sequence reads TGTGCCAGCAGTCCGGGACAGGGGATGGATACGCAGTATTTT.